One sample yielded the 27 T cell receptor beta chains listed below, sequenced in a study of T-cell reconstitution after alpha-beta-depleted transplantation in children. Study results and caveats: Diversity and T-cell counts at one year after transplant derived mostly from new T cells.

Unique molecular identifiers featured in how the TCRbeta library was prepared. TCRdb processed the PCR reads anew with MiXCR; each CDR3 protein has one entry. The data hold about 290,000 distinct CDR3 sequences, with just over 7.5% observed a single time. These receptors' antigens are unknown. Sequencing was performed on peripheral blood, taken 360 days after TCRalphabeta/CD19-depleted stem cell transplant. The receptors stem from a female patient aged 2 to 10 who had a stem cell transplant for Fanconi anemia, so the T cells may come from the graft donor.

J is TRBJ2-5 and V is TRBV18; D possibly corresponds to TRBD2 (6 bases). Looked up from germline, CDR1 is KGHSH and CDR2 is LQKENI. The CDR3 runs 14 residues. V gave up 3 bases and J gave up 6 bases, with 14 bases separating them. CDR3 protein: CASSPGTSQQTQYF. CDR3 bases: TGTGCCAGCTCACCGGGGACTTCTCAGCAGACCCAGTACTTC.

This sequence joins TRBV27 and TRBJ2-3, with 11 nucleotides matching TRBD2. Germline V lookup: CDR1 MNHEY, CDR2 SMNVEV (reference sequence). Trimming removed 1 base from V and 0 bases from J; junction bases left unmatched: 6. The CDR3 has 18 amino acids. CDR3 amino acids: CASSLFLAGGPSTDTQYF. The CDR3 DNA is TGTGCCAGCAGTTTATTCCTAGCGGGGGGTCCTAGCACAGATACGCAGTATTTT.

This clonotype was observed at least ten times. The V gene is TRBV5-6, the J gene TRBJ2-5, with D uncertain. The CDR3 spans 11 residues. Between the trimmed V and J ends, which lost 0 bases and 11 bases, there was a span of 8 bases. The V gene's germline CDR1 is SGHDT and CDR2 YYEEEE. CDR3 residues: CASSLASLQYF. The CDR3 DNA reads TGTGCCAGCAGCTTGGCTTCCCTACAGTACTTC.

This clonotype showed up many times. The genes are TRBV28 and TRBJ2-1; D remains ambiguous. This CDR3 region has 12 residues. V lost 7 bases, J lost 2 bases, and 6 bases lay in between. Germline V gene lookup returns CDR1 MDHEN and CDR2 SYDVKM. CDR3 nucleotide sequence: TGTGCCAGCACCGGCACCTACAATGAGCAGTTCTTC. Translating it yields CASTGTYNEQFF.

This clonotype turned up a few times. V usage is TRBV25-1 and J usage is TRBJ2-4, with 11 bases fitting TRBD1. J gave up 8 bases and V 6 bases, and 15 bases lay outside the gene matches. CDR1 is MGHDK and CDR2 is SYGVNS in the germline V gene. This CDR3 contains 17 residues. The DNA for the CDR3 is TGTGCCAGCAGCCGGGACAGGGGGTGGGAGGATTGGGACATTCAGTACTTC. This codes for CASSRDRGWEDWDIQYF.

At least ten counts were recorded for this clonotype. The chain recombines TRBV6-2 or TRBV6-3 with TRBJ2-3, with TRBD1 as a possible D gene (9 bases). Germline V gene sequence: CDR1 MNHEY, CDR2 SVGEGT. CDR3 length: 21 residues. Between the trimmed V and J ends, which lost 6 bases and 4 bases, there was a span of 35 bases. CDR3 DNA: TGTGCCAGCAGCCCCGGGACAGGGCCGTTCCCCGGGACTAGTGAGGCAGATACGCAGTATTTT. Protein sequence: CASSPGTGPFPGTSEADTQYF.

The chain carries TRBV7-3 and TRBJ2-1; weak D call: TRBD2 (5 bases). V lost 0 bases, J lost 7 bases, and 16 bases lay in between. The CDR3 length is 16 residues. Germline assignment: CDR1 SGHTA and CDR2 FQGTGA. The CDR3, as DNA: TGTGCCAGCAGCTTAACAGGCGGTGGCGGGCGGAATGAGCAGTTCTTC. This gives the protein CASSLTGGGGRNEQFF. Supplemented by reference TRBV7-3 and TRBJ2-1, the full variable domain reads GAGVSQTPSNKVTEKGKYVELRCDPISGHTALYWYRQSLGQGPEFLIYFQGTGAADDSGLPNDRFFAVRPEGSVSTLKIQRTERGDSAVYLCASSLTGGGGRNEQFFGPGTRLTVL.

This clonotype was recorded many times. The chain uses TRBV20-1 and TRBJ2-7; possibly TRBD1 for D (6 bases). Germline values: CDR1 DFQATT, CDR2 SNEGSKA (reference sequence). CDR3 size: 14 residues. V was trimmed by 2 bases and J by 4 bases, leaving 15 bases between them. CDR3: CSARPRQEQYEQYV. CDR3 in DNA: TGCAGTGCTAGACCAAGACAGGAGCAGTACGAGCAGTACGTC.

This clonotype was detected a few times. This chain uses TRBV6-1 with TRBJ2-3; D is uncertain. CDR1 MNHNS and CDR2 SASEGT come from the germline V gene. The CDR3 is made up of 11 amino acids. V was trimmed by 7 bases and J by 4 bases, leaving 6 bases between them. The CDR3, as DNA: TGTGCCAGCAAAGCGTCAGATACGCAGTATTTT. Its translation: CASKASDTQYF.

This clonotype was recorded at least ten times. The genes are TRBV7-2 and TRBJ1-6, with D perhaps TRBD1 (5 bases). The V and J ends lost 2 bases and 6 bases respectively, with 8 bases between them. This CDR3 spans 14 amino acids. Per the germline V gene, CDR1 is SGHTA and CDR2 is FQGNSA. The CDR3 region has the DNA TGTGCCAGCAGCTTACAGGGTTCTAATTCACCCCTCCACTTT. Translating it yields CASSLQGSNSPLHF.

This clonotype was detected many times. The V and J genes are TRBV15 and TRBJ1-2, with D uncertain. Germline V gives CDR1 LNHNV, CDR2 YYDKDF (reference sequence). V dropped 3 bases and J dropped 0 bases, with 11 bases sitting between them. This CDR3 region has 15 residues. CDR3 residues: CATSSISRPNYGYTF. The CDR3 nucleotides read TGTGCCACCAGCAGTATAAGCCGTCCTAACTATGGCTACACCTTC.

The DNA for the CDR3 is TGTGCCAGCAGCTTACTAGCGGGGTACACCGGGGAGCTGTTTTTT. It encodes CASSLLAGYTGELFF. This chain links TRBV7-3 with TRBJ2-2; 9 bases map to TRBD2. V lost 2 bases and J lost 3; bases outside the gene matches: 1. The germline V gene has CDR1 SGHTA and CDR2 FQGTGA. The CDR3 is made up of 15 amino acids.

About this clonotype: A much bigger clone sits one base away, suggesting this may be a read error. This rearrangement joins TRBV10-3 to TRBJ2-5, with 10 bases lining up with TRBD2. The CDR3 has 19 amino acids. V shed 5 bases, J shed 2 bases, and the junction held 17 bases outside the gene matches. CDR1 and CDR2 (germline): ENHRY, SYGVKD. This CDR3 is CAISLDFRASGGRQETQYF. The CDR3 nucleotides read TGTGCCATCAGTTTAGATTTTCGGGCTAGCGGGGGCCGTCAAGAGACCCAGTACTTC.

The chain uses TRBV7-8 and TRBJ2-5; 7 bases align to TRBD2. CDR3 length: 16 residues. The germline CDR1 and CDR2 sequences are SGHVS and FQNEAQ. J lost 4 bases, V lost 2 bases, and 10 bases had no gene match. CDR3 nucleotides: TGTGCCAGCAGCTTACTAGCGGTCTTTTTGTTAGAGACCCAGTACTTC. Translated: CASSLLAVFLLETQYF.

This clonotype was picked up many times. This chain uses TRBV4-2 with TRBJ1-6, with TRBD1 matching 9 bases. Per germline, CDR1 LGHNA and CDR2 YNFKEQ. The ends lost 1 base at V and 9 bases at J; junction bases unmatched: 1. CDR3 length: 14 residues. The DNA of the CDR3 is TGTGCCAGCAGCCAAGTGGACAGGGGTTCACCCCTCCACTTT. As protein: CASSQVDRGSPLHF.

CDR3 coding DNA: TGCGCCAGCAGCCAAGATGCCCTAGGACCGATCTATGGCTACACCTTC. Encoded protein: CASSQDALGPIYGYTF. The chain couples TRBV4-3 to TRBJ1-2; D not resolved. Germline V CDR1 and CDR2: LGHNA, YSLEER. This CDR3 region has 16 residues. The V end was cut by 0 bases, the J end by 4 bases, with 15 bases between.

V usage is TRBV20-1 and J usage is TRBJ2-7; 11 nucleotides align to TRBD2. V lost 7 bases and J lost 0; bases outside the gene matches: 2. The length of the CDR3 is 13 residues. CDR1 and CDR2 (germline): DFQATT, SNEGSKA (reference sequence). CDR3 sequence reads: CSDTSGSSYEQYF. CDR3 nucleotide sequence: TGCAGTGATACTAGCGGGAGCTCCTACGAGCAGTACTTC.

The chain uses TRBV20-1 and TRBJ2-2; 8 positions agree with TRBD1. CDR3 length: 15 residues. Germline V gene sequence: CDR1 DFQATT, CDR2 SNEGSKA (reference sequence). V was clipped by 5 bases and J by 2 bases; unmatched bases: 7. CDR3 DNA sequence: TGCAGTGCTGGACTCCCAGGGGGCAACACCGGGGAGCTGTTTTTT. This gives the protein CSAGLPGGNTGELFF.

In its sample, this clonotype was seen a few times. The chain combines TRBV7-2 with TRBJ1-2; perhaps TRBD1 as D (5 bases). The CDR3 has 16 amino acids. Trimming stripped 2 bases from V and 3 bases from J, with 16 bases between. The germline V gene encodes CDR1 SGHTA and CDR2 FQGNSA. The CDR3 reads CASSLWGGRLDYGYTF. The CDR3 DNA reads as TGTGCCAGCAGCTTATGGGGGGGACGTTTGGACTATGGCTACACCTTC. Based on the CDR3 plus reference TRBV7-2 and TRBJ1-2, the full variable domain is GAGVSQSPSNKVTEKGKDVELRCDPISGHTALYWYRQSLGQGLEFLIYFQGNSAPDKSGLPSDRFSAERTGGSVSTLTIQRTQQEDSAVYLCASSLWGGRLDYGYTFGSGTRLTVV.

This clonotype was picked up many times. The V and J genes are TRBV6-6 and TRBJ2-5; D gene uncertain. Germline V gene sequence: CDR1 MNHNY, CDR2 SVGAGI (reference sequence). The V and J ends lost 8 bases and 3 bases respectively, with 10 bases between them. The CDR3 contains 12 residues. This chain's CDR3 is CASENKKETQYF. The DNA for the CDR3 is TGTGCCAGCGAAAACAAAAAAGAGACCCAGTACTTC.

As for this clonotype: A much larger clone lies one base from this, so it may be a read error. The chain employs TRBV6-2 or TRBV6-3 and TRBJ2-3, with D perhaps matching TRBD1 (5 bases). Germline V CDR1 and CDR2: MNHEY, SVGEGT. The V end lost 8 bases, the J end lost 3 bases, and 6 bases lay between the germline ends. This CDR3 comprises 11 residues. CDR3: CASRQTDTQYF. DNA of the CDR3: TGTGCCAGCCGACAGACAGATACGCAGTATTTT.

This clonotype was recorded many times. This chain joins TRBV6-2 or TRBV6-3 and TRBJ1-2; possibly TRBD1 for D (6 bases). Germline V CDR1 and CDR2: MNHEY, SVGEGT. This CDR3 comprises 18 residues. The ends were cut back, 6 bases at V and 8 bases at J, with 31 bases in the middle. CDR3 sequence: CASSTPLLYYRDLAGYTF. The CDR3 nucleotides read TGTGCCAGCAGCACCCCTCTCTTATACTACAGGGACCTGGCGGGCTACACCTTC.

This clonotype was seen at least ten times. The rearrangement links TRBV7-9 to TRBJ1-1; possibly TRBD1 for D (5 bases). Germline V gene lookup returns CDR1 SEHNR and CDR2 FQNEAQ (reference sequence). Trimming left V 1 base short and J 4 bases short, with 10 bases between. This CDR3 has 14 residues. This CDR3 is CASSLGVRATEAFF. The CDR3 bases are TGTGCCAGCAGCTTAGGCGTCAGGGCCACTGAAGCTTTCTTT. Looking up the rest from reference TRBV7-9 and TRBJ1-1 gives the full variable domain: DTGVSQNPRHKITKRGQNVTFRCDPISEHNRLYWYRQTLGQGPEFLTYFQNEAQLEKSRLLSDRFSAERPKGSFSTLEIQRTEQGDSAMYLCASSLGVRATEAFFGQGTRLTVV.

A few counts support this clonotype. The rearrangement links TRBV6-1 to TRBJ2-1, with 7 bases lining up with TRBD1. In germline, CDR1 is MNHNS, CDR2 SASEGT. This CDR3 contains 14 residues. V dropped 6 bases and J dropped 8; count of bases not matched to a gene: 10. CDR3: CASSSPLDRDEQFF. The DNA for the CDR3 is TGTGCCAGCAGCTCCCCCCTTGACAGGGATGAGCAGTTCTTC.

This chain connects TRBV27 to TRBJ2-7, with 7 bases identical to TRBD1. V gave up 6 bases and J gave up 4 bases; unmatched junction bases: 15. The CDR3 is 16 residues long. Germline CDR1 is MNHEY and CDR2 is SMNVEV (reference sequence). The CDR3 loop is CASRLAGTDYGYEQYF. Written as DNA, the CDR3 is TGTGCCAGCAGGCTAGCCGGGACAGACTACGGGTACGAGCAGTACTTC.

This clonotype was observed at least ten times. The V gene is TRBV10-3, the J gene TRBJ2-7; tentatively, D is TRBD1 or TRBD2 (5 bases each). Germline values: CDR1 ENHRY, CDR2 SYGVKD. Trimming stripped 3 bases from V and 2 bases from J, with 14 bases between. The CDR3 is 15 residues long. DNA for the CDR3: TGTGCCATCAGTGAATCTGGGACGCAAGCCTACGAGCAGTACTTC. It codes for CAISESGTQAYEQYF.

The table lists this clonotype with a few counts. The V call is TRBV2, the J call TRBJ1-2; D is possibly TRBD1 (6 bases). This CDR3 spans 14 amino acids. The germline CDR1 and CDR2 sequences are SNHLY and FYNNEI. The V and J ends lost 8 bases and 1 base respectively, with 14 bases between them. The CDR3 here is CASLRGGYNYGYTF. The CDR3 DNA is TGTGCCAGCCTGAGGGGGGGGTATAACTATGGCTACACCTTC.